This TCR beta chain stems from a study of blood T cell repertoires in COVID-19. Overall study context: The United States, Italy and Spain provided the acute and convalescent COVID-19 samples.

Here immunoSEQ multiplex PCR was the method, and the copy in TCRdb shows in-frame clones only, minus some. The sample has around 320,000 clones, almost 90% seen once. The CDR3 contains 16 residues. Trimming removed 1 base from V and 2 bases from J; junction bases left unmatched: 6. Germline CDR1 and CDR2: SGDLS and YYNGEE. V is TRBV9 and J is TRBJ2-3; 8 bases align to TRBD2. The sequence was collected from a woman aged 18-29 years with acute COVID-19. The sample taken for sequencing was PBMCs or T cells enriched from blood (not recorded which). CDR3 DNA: TGTGCCAGCAGCGTATCGGCTAGCGGGTTCACAGATACGCAGTATTTT. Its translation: CASSVSASGFTDTQYF.